This TCR beta chain was captured in a study of blood T cell repertoires in COVID-19. The length of the CDR3 is 11 residues. V was pared by 7 bases and J by 1 base, with 7 bases between. The germline gives CDR1 SQVTM, CDR2 ANQGSEA. Repertoires were generated with immunoSEQ multiplex PCR, while TCRdb's copy carries only in-frame clones and drops some. Of some 190,000 clones listed, about 80% are singletons. Material for sequencing was PBMCs or T cells enriched from blood (not recorded which). V usage is TRBV29-1 and J usage is TRBJ1-1; the D is unclear. This TCR was recovered from a man aged 60-69 years who had been exposed to COVID-19. The CDR3 sequence is CSADTNTEAFF. In nucleotides, the CDR3 is TGCAGCGCAGACACGAACACTGAAGCTTTCTTT.